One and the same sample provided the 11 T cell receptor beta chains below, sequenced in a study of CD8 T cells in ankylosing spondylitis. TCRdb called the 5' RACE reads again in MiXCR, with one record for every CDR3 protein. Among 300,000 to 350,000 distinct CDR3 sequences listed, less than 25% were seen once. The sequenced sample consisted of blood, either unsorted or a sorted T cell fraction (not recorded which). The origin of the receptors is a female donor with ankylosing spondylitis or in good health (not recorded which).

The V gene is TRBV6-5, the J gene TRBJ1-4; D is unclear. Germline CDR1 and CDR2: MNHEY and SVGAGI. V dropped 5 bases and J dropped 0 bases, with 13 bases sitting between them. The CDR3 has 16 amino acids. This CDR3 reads CASSHTRVATNEKLFF. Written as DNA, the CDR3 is TGTGCCAGCAGTCATACTCGAGTGGCAACTAATGAAAAACTGTTTTTT.

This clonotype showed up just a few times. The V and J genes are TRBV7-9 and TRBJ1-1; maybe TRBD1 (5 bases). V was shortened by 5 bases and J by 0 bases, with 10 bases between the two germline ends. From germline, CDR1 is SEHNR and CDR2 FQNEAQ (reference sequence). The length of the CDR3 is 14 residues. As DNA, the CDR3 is TGTGCCAGCAGCAGACCGGGACTGAACACTGAAGCTTTCTTT. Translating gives CASSRPGLNTEAFF.

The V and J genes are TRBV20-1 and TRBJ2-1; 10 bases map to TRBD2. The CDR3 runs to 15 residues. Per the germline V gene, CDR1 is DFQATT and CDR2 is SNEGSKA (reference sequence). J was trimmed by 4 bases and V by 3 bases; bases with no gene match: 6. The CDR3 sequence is CSARRTSGSYNEQFF. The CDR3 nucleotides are TGCAGTGCTAGGCGGACTAGCGGATCTTACAATGAGCAGTTCTTC.

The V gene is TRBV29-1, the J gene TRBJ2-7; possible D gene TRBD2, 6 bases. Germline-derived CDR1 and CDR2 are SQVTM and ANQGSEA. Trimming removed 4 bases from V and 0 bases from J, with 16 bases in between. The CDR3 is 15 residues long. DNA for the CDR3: TGCAGCGTTGGCACGGCCCTGGGGGGCTCCTACGAGCAGTACTTC. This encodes CSVGTALGGSYEQYF.

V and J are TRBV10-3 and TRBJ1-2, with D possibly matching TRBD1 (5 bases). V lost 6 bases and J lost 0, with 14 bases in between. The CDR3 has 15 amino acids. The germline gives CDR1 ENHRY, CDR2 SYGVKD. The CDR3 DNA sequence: TGTGCCATCAGAGACTCGCCGACAGCTAACTATGGCTACACCTTC. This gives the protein CAIRDSPTANYGYTF.

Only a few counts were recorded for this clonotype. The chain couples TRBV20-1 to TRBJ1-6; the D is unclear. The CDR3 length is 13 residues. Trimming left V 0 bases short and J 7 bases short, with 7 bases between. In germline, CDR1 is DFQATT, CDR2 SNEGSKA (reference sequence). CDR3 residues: CSARDPANSPLHF. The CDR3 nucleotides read TGCAGTGCTAGAGATCCCGCGAATTCACCCCTCCACTTT.

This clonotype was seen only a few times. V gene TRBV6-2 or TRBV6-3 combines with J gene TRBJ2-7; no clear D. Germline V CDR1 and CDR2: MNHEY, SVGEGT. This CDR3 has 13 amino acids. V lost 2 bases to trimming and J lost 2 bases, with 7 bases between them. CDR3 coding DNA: TGTGCCAGCAGTTACGAGGTGGCCTACGAGCAGTACTTC. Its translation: CASSYEVAYEQYF.

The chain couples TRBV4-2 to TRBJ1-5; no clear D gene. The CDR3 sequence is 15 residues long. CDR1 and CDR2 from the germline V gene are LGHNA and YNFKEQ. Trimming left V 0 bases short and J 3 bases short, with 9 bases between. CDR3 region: CASSQDPRNNQPQHF. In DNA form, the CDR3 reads TGTGCCAGCAGCCAAGATCCCAGGAACAATCAGCCCCAGCATTTT.

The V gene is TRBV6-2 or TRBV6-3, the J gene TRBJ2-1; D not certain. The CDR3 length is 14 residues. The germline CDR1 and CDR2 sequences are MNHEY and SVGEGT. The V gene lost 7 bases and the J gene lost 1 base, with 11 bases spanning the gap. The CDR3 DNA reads TGTGCCAGCACCTTATCCCGATCCTACAATGAGCAGTTCTTC. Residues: CASTLSRSYNEQFF.

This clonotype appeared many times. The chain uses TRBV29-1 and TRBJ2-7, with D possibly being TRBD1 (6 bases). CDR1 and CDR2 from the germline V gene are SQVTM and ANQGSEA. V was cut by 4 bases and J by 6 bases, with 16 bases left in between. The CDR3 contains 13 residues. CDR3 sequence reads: CSVGISQGSEQYF. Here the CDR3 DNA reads TGCAGCGTTGGGATATCACAGGGATCCGAGCAGTACTTC.

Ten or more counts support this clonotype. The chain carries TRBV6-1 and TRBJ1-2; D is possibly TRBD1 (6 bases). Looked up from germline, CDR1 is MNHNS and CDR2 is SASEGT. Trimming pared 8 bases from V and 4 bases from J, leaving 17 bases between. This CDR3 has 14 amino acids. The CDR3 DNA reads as TGTGCCAGCTTCGGACAGCCTCGCGGCTATGGCTACACCTTC. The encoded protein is CASFGQPRGYGYTF.